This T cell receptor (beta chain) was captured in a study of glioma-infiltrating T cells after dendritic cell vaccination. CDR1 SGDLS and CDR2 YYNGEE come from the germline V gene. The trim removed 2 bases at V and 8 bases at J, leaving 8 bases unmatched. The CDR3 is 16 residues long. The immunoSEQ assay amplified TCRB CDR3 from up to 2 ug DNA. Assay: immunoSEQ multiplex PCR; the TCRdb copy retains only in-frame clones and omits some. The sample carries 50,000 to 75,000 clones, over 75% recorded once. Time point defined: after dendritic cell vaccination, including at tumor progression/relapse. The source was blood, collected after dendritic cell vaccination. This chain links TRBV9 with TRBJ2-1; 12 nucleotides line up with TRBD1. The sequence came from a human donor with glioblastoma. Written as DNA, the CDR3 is TGTGCCAGCAGCGTCCTCCGGGACAGGGGGCGGGATGAGCAGTTCTTC. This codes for CASSVLRDRGRDEQFF.